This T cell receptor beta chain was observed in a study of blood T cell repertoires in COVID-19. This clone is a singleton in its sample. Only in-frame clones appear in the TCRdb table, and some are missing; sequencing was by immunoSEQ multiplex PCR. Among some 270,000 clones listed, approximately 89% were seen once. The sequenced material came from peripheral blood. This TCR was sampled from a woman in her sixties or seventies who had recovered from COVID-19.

The CDR3 DNA sequence: TGCGCCAGCAGCTTGGAGGAGCTTTACCAAGAGACCCAGTACTTC. This translates into CASSLEELYQETQYF. The V and J genes are TRBV5-1 and TRBJ2-5; D remains unclear. The ends were cut back, 0 bases at V and 0 bases at J, with 9 bases in the middle. Germline V gene lookup returns CDR1 SGHRS and CDR2 YFSETQ. The CDR3 extends over 15 amino acids.